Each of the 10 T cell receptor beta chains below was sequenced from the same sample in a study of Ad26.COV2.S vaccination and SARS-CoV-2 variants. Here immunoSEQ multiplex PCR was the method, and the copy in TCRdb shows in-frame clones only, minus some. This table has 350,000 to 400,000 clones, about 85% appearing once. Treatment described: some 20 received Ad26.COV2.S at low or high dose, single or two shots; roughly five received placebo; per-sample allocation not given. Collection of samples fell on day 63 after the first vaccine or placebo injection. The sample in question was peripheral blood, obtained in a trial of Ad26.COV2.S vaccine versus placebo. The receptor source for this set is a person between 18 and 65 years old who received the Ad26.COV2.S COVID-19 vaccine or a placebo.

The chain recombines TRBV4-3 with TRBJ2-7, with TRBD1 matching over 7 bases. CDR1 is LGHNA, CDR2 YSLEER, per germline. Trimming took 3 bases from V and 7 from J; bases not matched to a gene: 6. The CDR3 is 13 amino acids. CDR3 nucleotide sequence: TGCGCCAGCAGCCAGCTCCAGGGGGTTGAGCAGTACTTC. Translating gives CASSQLQGVEQYF.

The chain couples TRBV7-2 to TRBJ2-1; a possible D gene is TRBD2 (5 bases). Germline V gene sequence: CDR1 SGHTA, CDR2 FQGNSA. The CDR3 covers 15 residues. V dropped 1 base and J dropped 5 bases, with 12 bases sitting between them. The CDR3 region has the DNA TGTGCCAGCAGCTTAGGACTACTATATAACAATGAGCAGTTCTTC. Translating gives CASSLGLLYNNEQFF.

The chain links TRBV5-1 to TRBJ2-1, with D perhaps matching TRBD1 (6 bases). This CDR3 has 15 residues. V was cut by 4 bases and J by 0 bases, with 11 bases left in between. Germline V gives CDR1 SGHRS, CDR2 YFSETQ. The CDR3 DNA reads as TGCGCCAGCAGCCTTATAGGGGGCTCCTACAATGAGCAGTTCTTC. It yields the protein CASSLIGGSYNEQFF. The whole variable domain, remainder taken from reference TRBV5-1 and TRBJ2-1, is KAGVTQTPRYLIKTRGQQVTLSCSPISGHRSVSWYQQTPGQGLQFLFEYFSETQRNKGNFPGRFSGRQFSNSRSEMNVSTLELGDSALYLCASSLIGGSYNEQFFGPGTRLTVL.

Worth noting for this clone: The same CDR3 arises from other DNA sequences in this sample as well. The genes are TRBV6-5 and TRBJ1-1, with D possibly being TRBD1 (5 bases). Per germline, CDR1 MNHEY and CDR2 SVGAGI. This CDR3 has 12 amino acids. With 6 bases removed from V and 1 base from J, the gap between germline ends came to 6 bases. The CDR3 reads CASRTENTEAFF. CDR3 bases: TGTGCCAGCAGGACAGAGAACACTGAAGCTTTCTTT.

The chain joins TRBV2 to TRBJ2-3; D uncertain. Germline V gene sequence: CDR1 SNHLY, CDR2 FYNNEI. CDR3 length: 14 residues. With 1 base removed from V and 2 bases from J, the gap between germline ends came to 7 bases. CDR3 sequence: CASSEERFTDTQYF. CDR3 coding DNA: TGTGCCAGCAGTGAAGAGAGGTTCACAGATACGCAGTATTTT.

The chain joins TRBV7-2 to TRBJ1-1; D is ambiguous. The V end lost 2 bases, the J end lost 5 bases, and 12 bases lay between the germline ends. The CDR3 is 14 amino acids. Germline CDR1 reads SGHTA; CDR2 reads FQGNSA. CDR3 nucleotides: TGTGCCAGCAGCTTACAGTCAGGTAGTACTGAAGCTTTCTTT. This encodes CASSLQSGSTEAFF. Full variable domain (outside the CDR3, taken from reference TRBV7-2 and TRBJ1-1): GAGVSQSPSNKVTEKGKDVELRCDPISGHTALYWYRQSLGQGLEFLIYFQGNSAPDKSGLPSDRFSAERTGGSVSTLTIQRTQQEDSAVYLCASSLQSGSTEAFFGQGTRLTVV.

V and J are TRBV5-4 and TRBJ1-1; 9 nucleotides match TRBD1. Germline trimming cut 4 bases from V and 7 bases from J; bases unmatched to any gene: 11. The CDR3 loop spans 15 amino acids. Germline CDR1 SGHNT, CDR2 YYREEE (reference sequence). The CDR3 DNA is TGTGCCAGCAGCGTCTGGACAGGGGAACCTAGTGAAGCTTTCTTT. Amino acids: CASSVWTGEPSEAFF. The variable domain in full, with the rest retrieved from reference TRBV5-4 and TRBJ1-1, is ETGVTQSPTHLIKTRGQQVTLRCSSQSGHNTVSWYQQALGQGPQFIFQYYREEENGRGNFPPRFSGLQFPNYSSELNVNALELDDSALYLCASSVWTGEPSEAFFGQGTRLTVV.

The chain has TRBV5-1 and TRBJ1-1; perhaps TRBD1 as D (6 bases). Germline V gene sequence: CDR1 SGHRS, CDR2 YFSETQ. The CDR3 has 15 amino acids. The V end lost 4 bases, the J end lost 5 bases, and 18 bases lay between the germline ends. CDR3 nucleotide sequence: TGCGCCAGCAGCATCCAACAGGGCCAAGGGACTGAAGCTTTCTTT. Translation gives CASSIQQGQGTEAFF.

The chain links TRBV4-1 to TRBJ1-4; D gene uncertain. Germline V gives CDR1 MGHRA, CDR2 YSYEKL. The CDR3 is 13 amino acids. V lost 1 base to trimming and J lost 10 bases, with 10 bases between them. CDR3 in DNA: TGCGCCAGCAGCCAAGTTGGGGTCGGAAAACTGTTTTTT. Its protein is CASSQVGVGKLFF.

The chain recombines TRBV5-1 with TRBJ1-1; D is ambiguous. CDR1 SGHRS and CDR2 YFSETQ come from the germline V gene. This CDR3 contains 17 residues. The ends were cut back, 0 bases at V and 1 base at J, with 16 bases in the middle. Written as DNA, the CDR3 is TGCGCCAGCAGCTTGGACTCCAGGTATTCCGGGAACACTGAAGCTTTCTTT. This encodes CASSLDSRYSGNTEAFF. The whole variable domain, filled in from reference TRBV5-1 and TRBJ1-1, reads KAGVTQTPRYLIKTRGQQVTLSCSPISGHRSVSWYQQTPGQGLQFLFEYFSETQRNKGNFPGRFSGRQFSNSRSEMNVSTLELGDSALYLCASSLDSRYSGNTEAFFGQGTRLTVV.